Shown below are 28 T cell receptor beta chains from a single sample sequenced in a study of technical replicates of blood from four donors. Sequencing was performed with immunoSEQ multiplex PCR; in TCRdb, only in-frame clones are kept and a portion is missing. Among 60,000 to 75,000 clones listed, 95% to 97% were seen once. Sequencing was performed on T cells isolated from PBMCs. Receptors were obtained from a human donor in good health.

The rearrangement uses TRBV5-8 and TRBJ1-2, with 8 bases identical to TRBD1. The germline V gene encodes CDR1 SGHTS and CDR2 YDEGEE. V was pared by 4 bases and J by 4 bases, with 6 bases of the junction left unmatched. This CDR3 is built from 14 residues. This CDR3 reads CASSLGQGGYGYTF. The DNA for the CDR3 is TGTGCCAGCAGCCTTGGACAGGGAGGCTATGGCTACACCTTC.

J is TRBJ2-7 and V is TRBV4-3; D gene uncertain. The V gene's germline CDR1 is LGHNA and CDR2 YSLEER. The V end lost 2 bases, the J end lost 0 bases, and 11 bases lay between the germline ends. The CDR3 totals 15 residues. DNA for the CDR3: TGCGCCAGCAGCCAATTTAAAACAATCTCCTACGAGCAGTACTTC. This encodes CASSQFKTISYEQYF.

The J gene is TRBJ1-5, the V gene TRBV19; D may be TRBD1 (5 bases). With 5 bases removed from V and 0 bases from J, the gap between germline ends came to 14 bases. The CDR3 is 16 amino acids. Germline V lookup: CDR1 LNHDA, CDR2 SQIVND (reference sequence). CDR3 amino acids: CASSLGHNLSNQPQHF. For the CDR3, the DNA is TGTGCCAGTAGTTTAGGACATAACCTTAGCAATCAGCCCCAGCATTTT.

The chain is built from TRBV28 and TRBJ2-3, with 9 bases lining up with TRBD2. The CDR3 runs 15 residues. The ends lost 5 bases at V and 3 bases at J; junction bases unmatched: 6. Germline lookup yields CDR1 MDHEN and CDR2 SYDVKM. Here the CDR3 DNA reads TGTGCCAGCAGTGAATCTAGCGGGATTACAGATACGCAGTATTTT. Amino acid sequence: CASSESSGITDTQYF.

The chain is built from TRBV23-1 and TRBJ2-7, with D possibly matching TRBD2 (5 bases). TRBV23-1 is noted as an ORF with a role that remains uncertain. This CDR3 has 14 amino acids. Trimming cost V 0 bases and J 5 bases, with 11 bases left between them. Here the CDR3 reads CASSQSSGNHEQYF. CDR3 DNA: TGCGCCAGCAGTCAATCTTCGGGGAACCACGAGCAGTACTTC.

V usage is TRBV30 and J usage is TRBJ2-5; D is perhaps TRBD2 (6 bases). Germline values: CDR1 GTSNPN, CDR2 SVGIG (reference sequence). Trimming left V 3 bases short and J 3 bases short, with 14 bases between. The length of the CDR3 is 14 residues. For the CDR3, the DNA is TGTGCCTGGAGGGAACTAGCATTCAAAGAGACCCAGTACTTC. Encoded protein: CAWRELAFKETQYF.

This chain connects TRBV29-1 to TRBJ2-1; 10 bases match TRBD2. The V and J ends lost 6 bases and 4 bases, in that order; junction bases with no gene match: 6. The length of the CDR3 is 14 residues. Germline CDR1 is SQVTM and CDR2 is ANQGSEA. The CDR3 reads CSVPLAGRYNEQFF. In DNA form, the CDR3 reads TGCAGCGTGCCACTAGCGGGACGATACAATGAGCAGTTCTTC.

The chain recombines TRBV28 with TRBJ1-2; 7 bases are a match to TRBD1. V shed 8 bases and J 4 bases; nucleotides not matched to a gene: 4. The CDR3 sequence is 12 residues long. In germline, CDR1 is MDHEN, CDR2 SYDVKM. The CDR3, as DNA: TGTGCCAGCGTCAAGGGGGCCTATGGCTACACCTTC. Its translation: CASVKGAYGYTF.

The chain joins TRBV2 to TRBJ2-7, with D maybe TRBD1 (6 bases). Germline values: CDR1 SNHLY, CDR2 FYNNEI. CDR3 length: 16 amino acids. V lost 4 bases to trimming and J lost 4 bases, with 20 bases between them. The CDR3 DNA reads TGTGCCAGCAGTGTTGTGTCAGGGGATCTTGGATACGAGCAGTACTTC. It translates to CASSVVSGDLGYEQYF.

The chain recombines TRBV11-2 with TRBJ2-2, with 8 bases matching TRBD1. CDR3 size: 13 residues. Trimming cost V 6 bases and J 6 bases; bases outside gene matches: 3. Germline values: CDR1 SGHAT, CDR2 FQNNGV. The CDR3 reads CASSSQGAGELFF. DNA for the CDR3: TGTGCCAGCAGTTCACAGGGGGCCGGGGAGCTGTTTTTT.

The chain is built from TRBV9 and TRBJ2-7; 11 bases align to TRBD2. The CDR3 sequence is 16 residues long. The J segment lost 2 bases and the V segment lost 3 bases, leaving 7 bases of the junction unmatched. Germline V lookup: CDR1 SGDLS, CDR2 YYNGEE. The DNA of the CDR3 is TGTGCCAGCAGCGCTTTAGCGGGAGGGCAAGCCTACGAGCAGTACTTC. Amino acids: CASSALAGGQAYEQYF.

The CDR3 bases are TGTGCCAGCAGCTTGAGGCTAGCGGGAGGAGGTGAGACCCAGTACTTC. Its translation: CASSLRLAGGGETQYF. The V gene is TRBV5-4, the J gene TRBJ2-5; TRBD2 aligns across 11 bases. J gave up 5 bases and V 1 base, and 7 bases lay outside the gene matches. There are 16 residues in the CDR3. Germline values: CDR1 SGHNT, CDR2 YYREEE (reference sequence). The complete variable domain, with remaining parts taken from reference TRBV5-4 and TRBJ2-5, reads ETGVTQSPTHLIKTRGQQVTLRCSSQSGHNTVSWYQQALGQGPQFIFQYYREEENGRGNFPPRFSGLQFPNYSSELNVNALELDDSALYLCASSLRLAGGGETQYFGPGTRLLVL.

The V and J genes are TRBV6-5 and TRBJ1-2, with unresolved D. Germline V gene sequence: CDR1 MNHEY, CDR2 SVGAGI. Trimming stripped 4 bases from V and 3 bases from J, with 9 bases between. CDR3 length equals 13 residues. The CDR3 nucleotides read TGTGCCAGCAGTTCGACCGGGGACTATGGCTACACCTTC. Its translation: CASSSTGDYGYTF.

The genes are TRBV6-5 and TRBJ1-2, with TRBD1 as a possible D gene (6 bases). This CDR3 is built from 13 residues. Germline CDR1 reads MNHEY; CDR2 reads SVGAGI. Trimming took 5 bases from V and 6 from J, leaving 13 bases between them. The CDR3 region is CASSRTGKDGYTF. CDR3 sequence (DNA): TGTGCCAGCAGTCGTACAGGGAAGGATGGCTACACCTTC.

The V and J genes are TRBV5-1 and TRBJ2-5; 8 nucleotides match TRBD1. The CDR3 is made up of 15 amino acids. V lost 4 bases and J lost 2; bases outside the gene matches: 7. Per the germline V gene, CDR1 is SGHRS and CDR2 is YFSETQ. This chain's CDR3 is CASSLGQVEQETQYF. CDR3 bases: TGCGCCAGCAGCCTGGGACAGGTTGAGCAAGAGACCCAGTACTTC.

The chain has TRBV28 and TRBJ1-2, with TRBD1 matching over 7 bases. This CDR3 has 15 residues. V shed 7 bases, J shed 8 bases, and the junction held 16 bases outside the gene matches. In germline, CDR1 is MDHEN, CDR2 SYDVKM. The CDR3, as DNA: TGTGCCAGCATTACAACGACCGACAGGGTTGAGGGCTACACCTTC. It yields the protein CASITTTDRVEGYTF.

This chain connects TRBV10-1 to TRBJ2-2; TRBD1 matches 9 bases. Germline CDR1 and CDR2: WNHNN and SYGVQD (reference sequence). The V and J ends lost 4 bases and 5 bases, in that order; junction bases with no gene match: 8. CDR3 length: 16 amino acids. The CDR3 reads CASSVIPGQGTGELFF. The CDR3, as DNA: TGCGCCAGCAGTGTGATACCGGGACAGGGTACCGGGGAGCTGTTTTTT.

This clone was seen a single time. The rearrangement joins TRBV27 to TRBJ1-1; 9 positions agree with TRBD1. Germline CDR1 MNHEY, CDR2 SMNVEV (reference sequence). The ends lost 8 bases at V and 4 bases at J; junction bases unmatched: 5. This CDR3 region has 13 residues. CDR3 sequence: CASADRGITEAFF. The CDR3 DNA sequence: TGTGCCAGCGCGGACAGGGGTATCACTGAAGCTTTCTTT.

The chain carries TRBV11-3 and TRBJ1-2; a possible D gene is TRBD1 (5 bases). V was clipped by 1 base and J by 6 bases, with 9 bases between them. Per germline, CDR1 SGHNT and CDR2 YENEEA. There are 13 residues in the CDR3. The CDR3: CASSLGRADGYTF. DNA of the CDR3: TGTGCCAGCAGCTTAGGCAGGGCGGATGGCTACACCTTC.

The chain uses TRBV11-3 and TRBJ2-3; 7 bases align to TRBD2. Germline-derived CDR1 and CDR2 are SGHNT and YENEEA. Trimming removed 3 bases from V and 2 bases from J; junction bases left unmatched: 14. The CDR3 runs to 18 residues. The DNA for the CDR3 is TGTGCCAGCAGCTTTAGTTTTAGTTGCGGGAGTTCCACAGATACGCAGTATTTT. This sequence encodes CASSFSFSCGSSTDTQYF.

The genes are TRBV6-5 and TRBJ2-4; D unresolved. The length of the CDR3 is 13 residues. Germline loops: CDR1 MNHEY, CDR2 SVGAGI. Trimming pared 11 bases from V and 3 bases from J, leaving 14 bases between. CDR3 amino acids: CASLATNKNIQYF. The CDR3, as DNA: TGTGCCTCACTTGCTACTAACAAAAACATTCAGTACTTC.

The chain joins TRBV5-8 to TRBJ1-2; a possible D gene is TRBD1 (6 bases). This CDR3 is 14 amino acids long. Trimming left V 0 bases short and J 4 bases short, with 10 bases between. CDR1 is SGHTS, CDR2 YDEGEE, per germline. CDR3 sequence (DNA): TGTGCCAGCAGCTTGGGGGACACCCCCTATGGCTACACCTTC. Residues: CASSLGDTPYGYTF.

The chain recombines TRBV28 with TRBJ2-7; 7 bases map to TRBD2. The V gene end was trimmed by 6 bases and the J gene end by 3 bases; junction bases not matched to a gene: 5. CDR3 size: 13 residues. The V gene's germline CDR1 is MDHEN and CDR2 SYDVKM. CDR3 region: CASSELANYEQYF. CDR3 nucleotides: TGTGCCAGCAGCGAACTAGCGAACTACGAGCAGTACTTC.

The chain carries TRBV29-1 and TRBJ1-2; 11 bases fit TRBD1. The CDR3 has 13 amino acids. Germline V CDR1 and CDR2: SQVTM, ANQGSEA. The trim removed 5 bases at V and 8 bases at J, leaving 7 bases unmatched. The CDR3 here is CSVPTGTGGGYTF. CDR3 bases: TGCAGCGTTCCTACCGGGACAGGGGGAGGCTACACCTTC.

The rearrangement uses TRBV7-9 and TRBJ1-2; D is uncertain. CDR1 is SEHNR, CDR2 FQNEAQ, per germline (reference sequence). The ends were cut back, 2 bases at V and 0 bases at J, with 7 bases in the middle. The CDR3 spans 14 residues. The CDR3 sequence: CASSLTGANYGYTF. The CDR3 DNA reads TGTGCCAGCAGCTTAACCGGAGCTAACTATGGCTACACCTTC. Filled out from reference TRBV7-9 and TRBJ1-2, the complete variable domain reads DTGVSQNPRHKITKRGQNVTFRCDPISEHNRLYWYRQTLGQGPEFLTYFQNEAQLEKSRLLSDRFSAERPKGSFSTLEIQRTEQGDSAMYLCASSLTGANYGYTFGSGTRLTVV.

The chain recombines TRBV18 with TRBJ1-3; D ambiguous. CDR1 is KGHSH, CDR2 LQKENI, per germline. This CDR3 has 17 residues. The ends were cut back, 1 base at V and 0 bases at J, with 13 bases in the middle. CDR3 loop: CASSPLSVPSSGNTIYF. The CDR3 DNA reads as TGTGCCAGCTCACCACTTTCAGTCCCTTCCTCTGGAAACACCATATATTTT. Complete variable domain (other parts from reference TRBV18 and TRBJ1-3): NAGVMQNPRHLVRRRGQEARLRCSPMKGHSHVYWYRQLPEEGLKFMVYLQKENIIDESGMPKERFSAEFPKEGPSILRIQQVVRGDSAAYFCASSPLSVPSSGNTIYFGEGSWLTVV.

The CDR3 sequence: CASSQDGTDYQPQHF. CDR3 coding DNA: TGCGCCAGCAGCCAAGATGGCACAGATTATCAGCCCCAGCATTTT. The chain employs TRBV4-1 and TRBJ1-5; D unclear. The germline gives CDR1 MGHRA, CDR2 YSYEKL. The CDR3 contains 15 residues. Trimming pared 0 bases from V and 5 bases from J, leaving 11 bases between.

The chain carries TRBV11-3 and TRBJ2-3; tentative D call: TRBD1 (5 bases). The CDR3 consists of 15 residues. CDR1 and CDR2 (germline): SGHNT, YENEEA. V lost 1 base and J lost 3, with 11 bases in between. The CDR3 region has the DNA TGTGCCAGCAGCTTAGTAGGACACGGGACAGATACGCAGTATTTT. As protein: CASSLVGHGTDTQYF.